These 11 T cell receptor beta chains share one sample of origin, sequenced in a study of T cells in Graves' hyperthyroidism and ophthalmopathy. Amplified TCR beta CDR3 regions came from RNA transcripts. A first-round RT-PCR of the TCR CDR3 used the HTBI primer set. One entry per CDR3 protein, called by TCRdb with MiXCR from the multiplex PCR reads. Of over 350,000 distinct CDR3 sequences detected, roughly 14% appear once; the ten largest clones hold about 12%. Specimen: blood. Receptors were obtained from a man aged 18 to 30 with Graves' ophthalmopathy.

This clonotype was observed at least ten times. The chain couples TRBV5-1 to TRBJ2-5; tentatively, D is TRBD1 (5 bases). This CDR3 is built from 16 residues. Germline values: CDR1 SGHRS, CDR2 YFSETQ. V was pared by 5 bases and J by 2 bases, with 19 bases between. The chain's CDR3 is CASSSAGQLGQETQYF. Here the CDR3 DNA reads TGCGCCAGCAGTTCGGCAGGGCAACTGGGACAAGAGACCCAGTACTTC.

Ten or more counts support this clonotype. J is TRBJ1-2 and V is TRBV30; possibly TRBD1 for D (6 bases). CDR1 and CDR2 from the germline V gene are GTSNPN and SVGIG (reference sequence). The CDR3 totals 16 residues. Trimming took 2 bases from V and 2 from J, leaving 18 bases between them. CDR3 region: CAWSRMGGQFNYGYTF. For the CDR3, the DNA is TGTGCCTGGAGTAGAATGGGGGGGCAGTTCAACTATGGCTACACCTTC. Filled out from reference TRBV30 and TRBJ1-2, the complete variable domain reads SQTIHQWPATLVQPVGSPLSLECTVEGTSNPNLYWYRQAAGRGLQLLFYSVGIGQISSEVPQNLSASRPQDRQFILSSKKLLLSDSGFYLCAWSRMGGQFNYGYTFGSGTRLTVV.

The chain is built from TRBV29-1 and TRBJ1-4; D not certain. The CDR3 has 12 residues. Trimming removed 6 bases from V and 8 bases from J, with 13 bases in between. Germline V gene sequence: CDR1 SQVTM, CDR2 ANQGSEA. CDR3 DNA: TGCAGCGTCGTACTCGAAGGCGAAAAACTGTTTTTT. Translation: CSVVLEGEKLFF.

This clonotype was seen ten or more times. The chain employs TRBV30 and TRBJ2-7; 8 bases are a match to TRBD1. The length of the CDR3 is 12 residues. Germline CDR1 reads GTSNPN; CDR2 reads SVGIG (reference sequence). V was clipped by 4 bases and J by 3 bases; unmatched bases: 2. The CDR3: CAWTGGGYEQYF. CDR3 DNA: TGTGCCTGGACAGGGGGCGGCTACGAGCAGTACTTC.

Of note for this clonotype: One base away lies a much larger clone, so this may be a sequencing read error. CDR3 in DNA: TGTGCCAGCAGTTTACAGGTTACAGATACGCGGTATTTT. Protein: CASSLQVTDTRYF. The rearrangement uses TRBV28 and TRBJ2-3; no firm D call. Germline CDR1 reads MDHEN; CDR2 reads SYDVKM. The CDR3 length is 13 residues. Filled out from reference TRBV28 and TRBJ2-3, the complete variable domain reads DVKVTQSSRYLVKRTGEKVFLECVQDMDHENMFWYRQDPGLGLRLIYFSYDVKMKEKGDIPEGYSVSREKKERFSLILESASTNQTSMYLCASSLQVTDTRYFGPGTRLTVL.

This clonotype has more than one count but fewer than ten. Compared with germline, one end of the junction differs, possibly owing to a read error. The V call is TRBV19, the J call TRBJ2-7, with TRBD1 as a possible D gene (6 bases). CDR1 is LNHDA, CDR2 SQIVND, per germline (reference sequence). This CDR3 region has 15 residues. The CDR3 here is CAGSNPLQGGYEQYF. CDR3 in DNA: TGTGCCGGTAGTAACCCCCTACAGGGCGGCTACGAGCAGTACTTC. The entire variable domain, with the rest obtained from reference TRBV19 and TRBJ2-7, is as follows: DGGITQSPKYLFRKEGQNVTLSCEQNLNHDAMYWYRQDPGQGLRLIYYSQIVNDFQKGDIAEGYSVSREKKESFPLTVTSAQKNPTAFYLCAGSNPLQGGYEQYFGPGTRLTVT.

This rearrangement joins TRBV29-1 to TRBJ2-2; D not resolved. CDR1 is SQVTM and CDR2 is ANQGSEA in the germline V gene. CDR3 length: 11 residues. V lost 3 bases, J lost 2 bases, and 1 base lay in between. Here the CDR3 reads CSVDNTGELFF. The CDR3, as DNA: TGCAGCGTTGATAACACCGGGGAGCTGTTTTTT.

In this sample, this clonotype turned up many times. The chain recombines TRBV7-9 with TRBJ1-2; possible D gene TRBD1, 5 bases. CDR3 length: 14 residues. With 2 bases removed from V and 3 bases from J, the gap between germline ends came to 10 bases. Per the germline V gene, CDR1 is SEHNR and CDR2 is FQNEAQ (reference sequence). The CDR3 nucleotides are TGTGCCAGCAGCTTACGAGGGGACGACTATGGCTACACCTTC. Translated, it gives CASSLRGDDYGYTF.

This chain uses TRBV11-2 with TRBJ2-3; 10 bases map to TRBD1. There are 15 residues in the CDR3. V shed 6 bases and J 9 bases; nucleotides not matched to a gene: 12. Germline V lookup: CDR1 SGHAT, CDR2 FQNNGV. CDR3 coding DNA: TGTGCCAGCAGTCCACCGGGACAGGGGTCCAACACGCAGTATTTT. Translating it yields CASSPPGQGSNTQYF.

The chain uses TRBV12-3 or TRBV12-4 and TRBJ2-3; D not resolved. CDR3 size: 13 residues. Trimming stripped 9 bases from V and 1 base from J, with 11 bases between. In DNA form, the CDR3 reads TGTGCCAGTACCCGGGCGGGCACAGATACGCAGTATTTT. Its translation: CASTRAGTDTQYF.

At least ten counts were recorded for this clonotype. This chain uses TRBV6-1 with TRBJ2-1; D unresolved. This CDR3 region has 12 residues. Germline V CDR1 and CDR2: MNHNS, SASEGT. Trimming pared 6 bases from V and 9 bases from J, leaving 12 bases between. CDR3 amino acids: CASRPTWGEQFF. The DNA of the CDR3 is TGTGCCAGCAGACCCACTTGGGGTGAGCAGTTCTTC.